This TCR beta chain was captured by sequencing in a study of cytomegalovirus exposure and HLA in healthy donors. Study conclusions and caveats: Per a prior analysis, the majority of TCR beta V segments were productive roughly 90% or roughly 30% of the time. The authors later linked a missense DCLRE1C variant to TCR beta V- and J-gene trimming. The authors judged a highly shared variant cluster likely a sequencing artifact.

As to this clone: Its antigen is still unknown.

PCR used 60 Vbeta primers and 13 Jbeta primers. Generated by immunoSEQ multiplex PCR, the TCRdb table keeps only in-frame clones and is missing some. The sample records around 97,000 clones, roughly four fifths being singletons. The sequenced sample was PBMCs. The sequence derives from a man aged 40-50 years in good health and CMV-seronegative.

CDR3: CASSRDSLFF. CDR3 nucleotides: TGTGCCAGCAGTCGGGACAGCCTGTTCTTC. The V gene is TRBV27, the J gene TRBJ2-1, with 7 positions matching TRBD1. The germline CDR1 and CDR2 sequences are MNHEY and SMNVEV (reference sequence). The V segment lost 5 bases and the J segment 15 bases; nucleotides outside the gene matches: 4. This CDR3 has 10 residues.